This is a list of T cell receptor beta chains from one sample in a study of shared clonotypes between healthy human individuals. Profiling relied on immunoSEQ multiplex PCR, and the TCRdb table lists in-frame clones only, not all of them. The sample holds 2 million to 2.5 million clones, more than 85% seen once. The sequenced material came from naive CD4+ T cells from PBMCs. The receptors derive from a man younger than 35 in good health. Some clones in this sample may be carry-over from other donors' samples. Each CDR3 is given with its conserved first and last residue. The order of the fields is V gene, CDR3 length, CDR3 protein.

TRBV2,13,CASSVFQVAEAFF
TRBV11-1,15,CASSIGPSRGTEAFF
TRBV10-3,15,CAIKGAEASLYEQYF
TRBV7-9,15,CASSQKRLDTGELFF
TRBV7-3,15,CASSKDRAGTDTQYF
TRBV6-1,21,CASSEASGAFLTGSVHQPQHF
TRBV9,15,CASSVDGGAYNEQFF
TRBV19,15,CASSSGLFSGNTIYF
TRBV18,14,CASSPDRGAPEAFF
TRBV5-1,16,CASSRGPSGRADTQYF
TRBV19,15,CASSAYPGPYNEQFF
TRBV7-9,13,CASSLTGVETQYF
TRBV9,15,CASSVGTGDPYEQYF
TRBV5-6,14,CASSLEPGSVGQYF
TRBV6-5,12,CASTSDADTQYF
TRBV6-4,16,CASSDRPSGSIYEQYF